The 7 T cell receptor beta chains listed next were all sequenced from one sample in a study of cytomegalovirus exposure and HLA in healthy donors. Sequenced by immunoSEQ multiplex PCR; TCRdb stores in-frame clones only, minus some. The sample carries under 200,000 clones, more than 75% recorded once. The specimen sequenced was PBMCs. The receptor source for this set is a man younger than 35 in good health and CMV-seropositive.

In its sample, this clone was seen a few times. The rearrangement uses TRBV11-2 and TRBJ2-7; maybe TRBD2 (6 bases). Germline V gives CDR1 SGHAT, CDR2 FQNNGV. CDR3 length: 12 amino acids. V was cut by 4 bases and J by 6 bases, with 10 bases left in between. The CDR3 DNA follows: TGTGCCAGCAGCTGGTTGGGGGGCGAGCAGTACTTC. Its protein is CASSWLGGEQYF.

This clone was detected once. DNA for the CDR3: TGTGCCAGCAGTTATACCGGGACTGCCACCAATGAGCAGTTCTTC. Translated: CASSYTGTATNEQFF. This sequence joins TRBV6-6 and TRBJ2-1; D is possibly TRBD2 (6 bases). V was clipped by 3 bases and J by 6 bases, with 15 bases between them. The CDR3 contains 15 residues. The germline CDR1 and CDR2 sequences are MNHNY and SVGAGI (reference sequence).

The sample holds one count of this clone. The chain has TRBV5-4 and TRBJ2-7; 7 bases align to TRBD1. The V gene end was trimmed by 4 bases and the J gene end by 3 bases; junction bases not matched to a gene: 7. CDR3 length: 14 residues. CDR1 and CDR2 (germline): SGHNT, YYREEE (reference sequence). As DNA, the CDR3 is TGTGCCAGCAGCCAAGACAGGGCTCACTACGAGCAGTACTTC. As protein: CASSQDRAHYEQYF. Supplemented by reference TRBV5-4 and TRBJ2-7, the full variable domain reads ETGVTQSPTHLIKTRGQQVTLRCSSQSGHNTVSWYQQALGQGPQFIFQYYREEENGRGNFPPRFSGLQFPNYSSELNVNALELDDSALYLCASSQDRAHYEQYFGPGTRLTVT.

This chain uses TRBV27 with TRBJ1-5; the D is unclear. This CDR3 is 16 amino acids long. Germline lookup yields CDR1 MNHEY and CDR2 SMNVEV (reference sequence). V was clipped by 6 bases and J by 9 bases, with 24 bases between them. CDR3 residues: CASSLPRRRVGLPQHF. DNA for the CDR3: TGTGCCAGCAGCCTACCACGTCGGAGGGTAGGCTTGCCCCAGCATTTT.

The CDR3 here is CASSLGWDRVSGANVLTF. The CDR3 DNA is TGTGCCAGCAGTTTAGGTTGGGACAGGGTGTCTGGGGCCAACGTCCTGACTTTC. This chain links TRBV28 with TRBJ2-6; 9 bases line up with TRBD1. The J segment lost 1 base and the V segment lost 2 bases, leaving 6 bases of the junction unmatched. This CDR3 has 18 residues. CDR1 MDHEN and CDR2 SYDVKM come from the germline V gene.

For the CDR3, the DNA is TGTGCCAGCAGCTCCGAGTACAGGGCCGAGCAGTACTTC. Encoded protein: CASSSEYRAEQYF. The rearrangement links TRBV11-3 to TRBJ2-7; possible D gene TRBD1, 6 bases. The germline V gene encodes CDR1 SGHNT and CDR2 YENEEA. The length of the CDR3 is 13 residues. Trimming removed 4 bases at V and 6 bases at J, with 13 bases between.

The chain combines TRBV6-4 with TRBJ2-3, with TRBD1 identical over 7 bases. The CDR3 is made up of 14 amino acids. Germline V CDR1 and CDR2: MRHNA, SNTAGT. The V gene end was trimmed by 4 bases and the J gene end by 2 bases; junction bases not matched to a gene: 3. The CDR3 DNA sequence: TGTGCCAGCAGTGTGGGGACAGACACAGATACGCAGTATTTT. As protein: CASSVGTDTDTQYF.